This T cell receptor (beta chain) derives from a study of vaccination effects on CD4 cells after COVID-19 (dated by TCRdb to the early 2020s). In terms of the full investigation: Each participant received two doses of an mRNA SARS-CoV-2 vaccine, either BNT162b2 or mRNA-1273. Altogether, around eleven COVID-19 convalescent patients and 4 SARS-CoV-2-naive healthy vaccine recipients made up the full study. The Oncomine TCR Beta short-read assay on an Illumina iSeq 100 was used to sequence cultures from other donors in the study. SARS-CoV-2 spike-specific CD4+ TCR repertoires from before and after mRNA vaccination were compared in COVID-19 convalescent patients and in infection-naive vaccine recipients.

What the authors observed across the whole study: Limitations of the study were the small number of convalescent patients and the absence of early post-infection timepoints. In healthy vaccine recipients, vaccine-induced clones were almost all SARS-CoV-2 mono-reactive, with only 1 of 255 being cross-reactive with common cold coronaviruses. Marked clonal contraction was observed in both infection-induced and vaccine-induced clones at late post-vaccination timepoints, consistent with waning T cell responses.

Preparation of the library involved the immunoSEQ multiplex PCR assay. DNA from the cultured, isolated CD4+ T cells was subjected to TCR beta CDR3 sequencing. The study's processing was this. Non-productive TCR sequences were removed and reads were trimmed to the CDR3 region, keeping CDR3s of at least 7 amino acids. The MANAFEST web app was used to pick out antigen-specific clonotypes by comparing their expansion in peptide wells with that in reference cultures. Positive clones required FDR<0.05 expansion versus reference and all other wells, odds ratio above 5, and frequency above 0.1% in two replicate wells. A clonotype was defined as cross-reactive if the clonotype was significantly expanded both in SARS-CoV-2 spike wells and in at least one common cold coronavirus spike condition. CDR3 similarity was assessed by Levenshtein distance with the stringdist R package, and unrooted trees were built with ape in R 3.6.1. In TCRdb, the immuneACCESS table is reduced to in-frame sequences with V and J assigned. These tables do not hold every clone; where another copy was compared, an unresolved V gene accounts for under half, and the others remain unexplained. D and trimming were read from the DNA, whereas the V and J calls and clone size are those reported in that table. The sample profile shows around 68,000 clones; 75% to 90% of them were found once. The ten largest make up 12% of the sample.

V is shortened by 6 bases, J by 3 bases, and the region joining them spans 11 bases. According to the germline V gene (reference sequence), CDR1 reads WNHNN and CDR2 reads SYGVQD. Including cysteine and phenylalanine, the CDR3 has 13 amino acids. Only the CDR3 region is kept as DNA, spanning 39 bases read in frame from base 1. In the ViraFEST assay, PBMC were stimulated with viral peptide pools, and antigen-specific CD4+ T cell clonotypes were then identified by expansion using TCR sequencing. After around 11 days of culture, CD4+ T cells were isolated with the EasySep CD4+ T cell isolation kit. Healthy vaccine recipients had no prior SARS-CoV-2 infection, confirmed by negative nucleocapsid antibodies before and after vaccination. A few million PBMC per well were cultured with about 9 ug/ml peptides in IMDM containing around 5.3% human AB serum, about 10 IU/ml IL-2 and gentamicin. Half of the culture medium was replaced with fresh IL-2-containing medium on days 3 and 7. Unless otherwise noted, each peptide stimulation condition was cultured in triplicate wells. Using Ficoll-Paque Plus gradient centrifugation, PBMC were separated from whole blood and then either used fresh or cryopreserved at -140C. The spike proteins of SARS-CoV-2 and of the common cold coronaviruses HCoV-NL63, HCoV-OC43 and HCoV-229E were spanned by overlapping peptide pools. The QIAamp micro DNA kit was used to extract genomic DNA from the cultured CD4+ T cells.

As for this clone: The antigen this receptor binds is unknown. No much larger clone exists at a distance of one base, and base qualities are not known.

The receptor was derived from a human donor who received a COVID-19 vaccine. The material sequenced was CD4+ T cells from PBMCs cultured with SARS-CoV-2 spike peptides, taken before COVID-19 vaccination. This specimen's cell subset or site label, per the study, means: SARS-CoV-2 spike overlapping peptide pool stimulation. The chain uses TRBV10-1 and TRBJ1-1, with a weak D call of TRBD1 (5 bases match). The nucleotide sequence is given as TGCGCCAGCAGGTCCGGGACGTACACTGAAGCTTTCTTT. Its translation reads: CASRSGTYTEAFF.